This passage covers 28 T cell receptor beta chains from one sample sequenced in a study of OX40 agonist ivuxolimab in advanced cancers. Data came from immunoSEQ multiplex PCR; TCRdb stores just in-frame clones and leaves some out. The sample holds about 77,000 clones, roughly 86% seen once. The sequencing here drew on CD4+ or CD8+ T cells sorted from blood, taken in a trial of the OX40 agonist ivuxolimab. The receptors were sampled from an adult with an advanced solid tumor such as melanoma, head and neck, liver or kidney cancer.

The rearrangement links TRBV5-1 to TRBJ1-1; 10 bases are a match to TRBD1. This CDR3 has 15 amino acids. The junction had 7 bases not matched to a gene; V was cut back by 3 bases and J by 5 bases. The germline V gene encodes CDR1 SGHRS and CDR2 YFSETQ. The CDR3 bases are TGCGCCAGCAGCTCCGGACAGGGGGTGTCGACTGAAGCTTTCTTT. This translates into CASSSGQGVSTEAFF. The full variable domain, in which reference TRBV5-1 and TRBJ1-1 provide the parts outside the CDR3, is KAGVTQTPRYLIKTRGQQVTLSCSPISGHRSVSWYQQTPGQGLQFLFEYFSETQRNKGNFPGRFSGRQFSNSRSEMNVSTLELGDSALYLCASSSGQGVSTEAFFGQGTRLTVV.

CDR3 bases: TGTGCCAGCAGCTCTAACAGACAGGGGGGGTCGGGAAAACTGTTTTTT. This codes for CASSSNRQGGSGKLFF. V usage is TRBV11-2 and J usage is TRBJ1-4; 9 positions match TRBD1. The V gene's germline CDR1 is SGHAT and CDR2 FQNNGV. This CDR3 spans 16 amino acids. J was trimmed by 10 bases and V by 4 bases; bases with no gene match: 13.

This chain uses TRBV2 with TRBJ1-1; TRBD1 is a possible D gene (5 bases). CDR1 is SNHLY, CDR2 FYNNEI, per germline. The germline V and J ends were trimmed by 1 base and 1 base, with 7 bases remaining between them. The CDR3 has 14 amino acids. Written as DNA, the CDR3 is TGTGCCAGCAGTGAAGACAGGTGGAACACTGAAGCTTTCTTT. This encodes CASSEDRWNTEAFF. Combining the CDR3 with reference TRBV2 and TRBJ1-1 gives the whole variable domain EPEVTQTPSHQVTQMGQEVILRCVPISNHLYFYWYRQILGQKVEFLVSFYNNEISEKSEIFDDQFSVERPDGSNFTLKIRSTKLEDSAMYFCASSEDRWNTEAFFGQGTRLTVV.

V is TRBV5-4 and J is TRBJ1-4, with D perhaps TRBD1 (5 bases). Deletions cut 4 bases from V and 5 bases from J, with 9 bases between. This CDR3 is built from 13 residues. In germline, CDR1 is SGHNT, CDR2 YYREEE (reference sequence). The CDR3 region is CASSPTVNEKLFF. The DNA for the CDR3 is TGTGCCAGCAGCCCGACAGTAAATGAAAAACTGTTTTTT.

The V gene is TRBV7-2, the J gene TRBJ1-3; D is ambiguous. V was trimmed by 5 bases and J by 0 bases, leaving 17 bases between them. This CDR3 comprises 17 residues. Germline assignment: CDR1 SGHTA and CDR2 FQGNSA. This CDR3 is CASSPKAGLRSGNTIYF. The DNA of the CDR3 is TGTGCCAGCAGCCCTAAGGCCGGCCTTCGCTCTGGAAACACCATATATTTT.

The CDR3 region has the DNA TGTGCCACCAGCAGAGTTGGCGCGACAGATAGCAATCAGCCCCAGCATTTT. Protein product: CATSRVGATDSNQPQHF. The chain joins TRBV15 to TRBJ1-5; D might be TRBD1 (5 bases). With 1 base removed from V and 0 bases from J, the gap between germline ends came to 13 bases. This CDR3 comprises 17 residues. The germline V gene has CDR1 LNHNV and CDR2 YYDKDF (reference sequence).

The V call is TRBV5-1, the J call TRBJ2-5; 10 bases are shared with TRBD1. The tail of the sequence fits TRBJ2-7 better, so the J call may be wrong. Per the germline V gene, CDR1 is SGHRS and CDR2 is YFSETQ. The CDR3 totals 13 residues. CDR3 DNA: TGCGCCAGCAGCCTAGGGACAGGGGACGAGCAGTACTTC. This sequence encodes CASSLGTGDEQYF.

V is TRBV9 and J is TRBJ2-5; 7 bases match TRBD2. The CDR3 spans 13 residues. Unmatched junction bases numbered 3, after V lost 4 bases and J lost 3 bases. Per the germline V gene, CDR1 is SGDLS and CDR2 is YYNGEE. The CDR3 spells CASSFRGEETQYF. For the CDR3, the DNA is TGTGCCAGCAGCTTCCGGGGGGAAGAGACCCAGTACTTC.

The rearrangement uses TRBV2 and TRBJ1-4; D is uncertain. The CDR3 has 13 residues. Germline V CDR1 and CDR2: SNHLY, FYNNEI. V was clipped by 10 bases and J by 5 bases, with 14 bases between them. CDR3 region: CATREVFNEKLFF. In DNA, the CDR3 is TGTGCCACCCGGGAAGTTTTCAATGAAAAACTGTTTTTT.

The CDR3 sequence: CASSLTPTGTQYF. DNA for the CDR3: TGTGCCAGCAGCCTGACTCCAACAGGGACCCAGTACTTC. This chain uses TRBV7-8 with TRBJ2-5, with TRBD1 as a possible D gene (5 bases). This CDR3 is 13 amino acids long. CDR1 and CDR2 (germline): SGHVS, FQNEAQ. The ends were cut back, 5 bases at V and 7 bases at J, with 14 bases in the middle. The whole variable domain, filled in from reference TRBV7-8 and TRBJ2-5, reads GAGVSQSPRYKVAKRGQDVALRCDPISGHVSLFWYQQALGQGPEFLTYFQNEAQLDKSGLPSDRFFAERPEGSVSTLKIQRTQQEDSAVYLCASSLTPTGTQYFGPGTRLLVL.

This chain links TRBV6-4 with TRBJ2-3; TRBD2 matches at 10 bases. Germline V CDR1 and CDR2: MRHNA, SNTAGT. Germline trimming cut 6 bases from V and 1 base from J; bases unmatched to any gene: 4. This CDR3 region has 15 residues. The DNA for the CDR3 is TGTGCCAGCAGAATAGCGGGGGGACGCACAGATACGCAGTATTTT. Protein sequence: CASRIAGGRTDTQYF.

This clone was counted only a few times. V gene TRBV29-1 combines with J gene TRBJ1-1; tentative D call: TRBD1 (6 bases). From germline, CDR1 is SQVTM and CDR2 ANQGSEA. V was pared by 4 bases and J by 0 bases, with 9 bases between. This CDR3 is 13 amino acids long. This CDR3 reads CSVGTVMNTEAFF. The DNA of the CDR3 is TGCAGCGTTGGGACAGTAATGAACACTGAAGCTTTCTTT.

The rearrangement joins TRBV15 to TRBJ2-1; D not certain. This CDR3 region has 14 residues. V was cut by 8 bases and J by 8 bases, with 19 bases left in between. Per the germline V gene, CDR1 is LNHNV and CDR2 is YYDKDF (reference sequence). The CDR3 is CATGLAPVGYEQFF. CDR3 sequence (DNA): TGTGCCACCGGGCTTGCCCCTGTGGGCTATGAGCAGTTCTTC.

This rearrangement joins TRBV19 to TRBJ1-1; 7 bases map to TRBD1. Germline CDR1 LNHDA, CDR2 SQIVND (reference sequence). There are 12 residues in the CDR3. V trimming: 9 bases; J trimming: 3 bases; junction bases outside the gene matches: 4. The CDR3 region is CARNDRDTEAFF. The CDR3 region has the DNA TGTGCCAGAAATGACAGGGACACTGAAGCTTTCTTT.

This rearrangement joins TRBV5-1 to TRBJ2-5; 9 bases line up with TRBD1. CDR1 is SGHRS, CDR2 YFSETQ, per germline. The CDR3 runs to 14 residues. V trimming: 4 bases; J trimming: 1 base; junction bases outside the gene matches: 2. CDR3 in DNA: TGCGCCAGCAGCCCGGACAGGGGCCAAGAGACCCAGTACTTC. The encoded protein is CASSPDRGQETQYF.

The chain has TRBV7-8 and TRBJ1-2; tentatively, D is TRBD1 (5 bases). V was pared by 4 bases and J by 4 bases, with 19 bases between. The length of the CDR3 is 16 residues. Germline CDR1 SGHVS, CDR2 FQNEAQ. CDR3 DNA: TGTGCCAGCAGCTCCCAGGTCCTACGGGGCTTCTATGGCTACACCTTC. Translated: CASSSQVLRGFYGYTF.

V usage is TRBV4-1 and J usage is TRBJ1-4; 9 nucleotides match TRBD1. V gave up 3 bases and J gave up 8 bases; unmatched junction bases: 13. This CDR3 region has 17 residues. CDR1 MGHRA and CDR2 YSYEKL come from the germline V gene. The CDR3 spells CASSHGRDRESQEKLFF. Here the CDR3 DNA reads TGCGCCAGCAGCCATGGACGGGACAGGGAAAGTCAAGAAAAACTGTTTTTT.

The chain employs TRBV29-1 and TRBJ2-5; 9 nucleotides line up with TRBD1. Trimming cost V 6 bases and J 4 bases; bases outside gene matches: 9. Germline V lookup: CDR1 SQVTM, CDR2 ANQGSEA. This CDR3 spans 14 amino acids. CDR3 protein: CSVGRTGEIETQYF. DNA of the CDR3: TGCAGCGTAGGGCGGACAGGGGAGATAGAGACCCAGTACTTC.

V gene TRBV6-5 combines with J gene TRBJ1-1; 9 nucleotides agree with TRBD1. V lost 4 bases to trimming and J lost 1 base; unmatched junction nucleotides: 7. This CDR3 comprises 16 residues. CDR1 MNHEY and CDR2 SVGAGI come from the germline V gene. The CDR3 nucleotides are TGTGCCAGCAGTTCGTTACAGGGGGCTAAGAACACTGAAGCTTTCTTT. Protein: CASSSLQGAKNTEAFF.

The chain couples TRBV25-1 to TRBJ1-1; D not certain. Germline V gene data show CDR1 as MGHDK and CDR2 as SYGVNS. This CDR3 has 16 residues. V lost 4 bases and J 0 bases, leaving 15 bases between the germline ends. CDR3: CASSVGIGLMNTEAFF. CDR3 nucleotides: TGTGCCAGCAGTGTGGGAATTGGGCTTATGAACACTGAAGCTTTCTTT.

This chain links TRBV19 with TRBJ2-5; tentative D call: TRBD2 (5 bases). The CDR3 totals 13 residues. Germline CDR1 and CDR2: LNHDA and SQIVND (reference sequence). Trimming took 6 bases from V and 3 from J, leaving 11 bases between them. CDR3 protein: CASSQFGKETQYF. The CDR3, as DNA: TGTGCCAGTAGCCAATTCGGGAAAGAGACCCAGTACTTC.

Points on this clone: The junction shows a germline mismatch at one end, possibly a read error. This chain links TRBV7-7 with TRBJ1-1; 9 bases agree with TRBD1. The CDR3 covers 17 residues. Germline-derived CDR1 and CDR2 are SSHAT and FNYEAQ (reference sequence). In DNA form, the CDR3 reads TGTGCTAGCAGCTTAGATCGGGGACAGGGTGATTGTACTGAAGCTTTCTTT. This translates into CASSLDRGQGDCTEAFF. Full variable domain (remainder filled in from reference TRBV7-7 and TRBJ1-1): GAGVSQSPRYKVTKRGQDVTLRCDPISSHATLYWYQQALGQGPEFLTYFNYEAQPDKSGLPSDRFSAERPEGSISTLTIQRTEQRDSAMYRCASSLDRGQGDCTEAFFGQGTRLTVV.

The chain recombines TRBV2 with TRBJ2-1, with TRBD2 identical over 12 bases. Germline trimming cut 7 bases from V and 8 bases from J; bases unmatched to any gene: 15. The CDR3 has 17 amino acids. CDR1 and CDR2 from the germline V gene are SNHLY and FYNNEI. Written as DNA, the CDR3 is TGTGCCAGCATTGGACTAGCGGGAATTGTGGGCTGGGATGAGCAGTTCTTC. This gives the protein CASIGLAGIVGWDEQFF.

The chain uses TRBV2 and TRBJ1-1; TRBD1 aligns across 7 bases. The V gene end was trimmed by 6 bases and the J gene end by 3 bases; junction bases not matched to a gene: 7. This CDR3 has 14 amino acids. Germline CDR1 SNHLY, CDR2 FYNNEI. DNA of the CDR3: TGTGCCAGCAGCGCCCGGACAGGCGACACTGAAGCTTTCTTT. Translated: CASSARTGDTEAFF. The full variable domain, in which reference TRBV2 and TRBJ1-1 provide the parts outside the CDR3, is EPEVTQTPSHQVTQMGQEVILRCVPISNHLYFYWYRQILGQKVEFLVSFYNNEISEKSEIFDDQFSVERPDGSNFTLKIRSTKLEDSAMYFCASSARTGDTEAFFGQGTRLTVV.

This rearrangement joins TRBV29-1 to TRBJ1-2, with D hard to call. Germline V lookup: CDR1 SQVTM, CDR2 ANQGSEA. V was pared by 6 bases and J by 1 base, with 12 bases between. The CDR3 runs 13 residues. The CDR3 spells CSVKGGNNYGYTF. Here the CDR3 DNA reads TGCAGCGTCAAGGGTGGCAATAACTATGGCTACACCTTC.

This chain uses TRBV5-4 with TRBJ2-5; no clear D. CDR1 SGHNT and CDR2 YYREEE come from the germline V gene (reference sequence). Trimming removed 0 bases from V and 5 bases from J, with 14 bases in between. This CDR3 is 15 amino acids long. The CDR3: CASSLGTPTWETQYF. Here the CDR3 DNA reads TGTGCCAGCAGCTTGGGGACCCCTACTTGGGAGACCCAGTACTTC. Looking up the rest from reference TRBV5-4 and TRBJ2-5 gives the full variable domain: ETGVTQSPTHLIKTRGQQVTLRCSSQSGHNTVSWYQQALGQGPQFIFQYYREEENGRGNFPPRFSGLQFPNYSSELNVNALELDDSALYLCASSLGTPTWETQYFGPGTRLLVL.

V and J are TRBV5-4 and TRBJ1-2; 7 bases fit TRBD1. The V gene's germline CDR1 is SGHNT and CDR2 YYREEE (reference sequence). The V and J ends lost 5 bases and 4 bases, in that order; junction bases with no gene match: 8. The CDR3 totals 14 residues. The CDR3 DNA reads TGTGCCAGCAGATCCGGAGACAGGGTCTATGGCTACACCTTC. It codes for CASRSGDRVYGYTF. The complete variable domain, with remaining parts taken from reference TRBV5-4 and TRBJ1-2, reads ETGVTQSPTHLIKTRGQQVTLRCSSQSGHNTVSWYQQALGQGPQFIFQYYREEENGRGNFPPRFSGLQFPNYSSELNVNALELDDSALYLCASRSGDRVYGYTFGSGTRLTVV.

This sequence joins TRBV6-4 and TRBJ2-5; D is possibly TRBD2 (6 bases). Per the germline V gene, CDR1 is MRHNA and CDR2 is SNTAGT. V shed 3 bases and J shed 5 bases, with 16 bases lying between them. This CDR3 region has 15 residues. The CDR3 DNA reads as TGTGCCAGCAGTGAACGGGGCAGGGACTGGGAGACCCAGTACTTC. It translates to CASSERGRDWETQYF.